The 6 T cell receptor beta chains reported below all come from one sample, sequenced in a study of CD8 T cells in Susac syndrome. Reverse transcription of about 0.45 to 1 ug RNA was carried out with random hexamers. TCRdb re-derived calls from the immunoSEQ multiplex PCR reads in MiXCR, one entry per CDR3 protein. The repertoire has around 80,000 distinct CDR3 sequences, approximately 95% of them found once; the top ten carry about 0.52%. The sequencing sample was made of CD8+ T cells from PBMCs. Receptor source: a human donor with Susac syndrome.

The gene calls are TRBV15 and TRBJ2-2; a possible D gene is TRBD1 (6 bases). The CDR3 totals 16 residues. Germline V gene data show CDR1 as LNHNV and CDR2 as YYDKDF (reference sequence). With 8 bases removed from V and 0 bases from J, the gap between germline ends came to 16 bases. The CDR3 reads CATRVSGTTNTGELFF. DNA of the CDR3: TGTGCCACCCGAGTCTCCGGGACAACGAACACCGGGGAGCTGTTTTTT.

This chain uses TRBV7-9 with TRBJ2-2, with TRBD1 identical over 8 bases. The trim removed 6 bases at V and 5 bases at J, leaving 8 bases unmatched. Germline lookup yields CDR1 SEHNR and CDR2 FQNEAQ (reference sequence). The CDR3 is 15 residues long. The CDR3 region is CASSSGGTPTGELFF. CDR3 nucleotide sequence: TGTGCCAGCAGTTCAGGGGGCACACCTACCGGGGAGCTGTTTTTT.

The CDR3, as DNA: TGTGCCAGCAGCTTAGATGGAGTAACGCCTGACGAGCAGTACTTC. Protein sequence: CASSLDGVTPDEQYF. This sequence joins TRBV11-2 and TRBJ2-7; D not certain. V lost 0 bases to trimming and J lost 5 bases, with 14 bases between them. The germline CDR1 and CDR2 sequences are SGHAT and FQNNGV. The length of the CDR3 is 15 residues.

This chain connects TRBV7-9 to TRBJ2-7, with TRBD1 matching over 8 bases. This CDR3 comprises 13 residues. The ends lost 4 bases at V and 3 bases at J; junction bases unmatched: 2. CDR1 and CDR2 (germline): SEHNR, FQNEAQ (reference sequence). Here the CDR3 DNA reads TGTGCCAGCAGCTCAGGGGGCGTCTACGAGCAGTACTTC. This codes for CASSSGGVYEQYF. The full variable domain, completed using reference TRBV7-9 and TRBJ2-7, is DTGVSQNPRHKITKRGQNVTFRCDPISEHNRLYWYRQTLGQGPEFLTYFQNEAQLEKSRLLSDRFSAERPKGSFSTLEIQRTEQGDSAMYLCASSSGGVYEQYFGPGTRLTVT.

The chain recombines TRBV7-8 with TRBJ2-7, with TRBD1 matching 10 bases. The CDR3 runs 14 residues. The V and J ends lost 8 bases and 5 bases, in that order; junction bases with no gene match: 9. CDR1 is SGHVS and CDR2 is FQNEAQ in the germline V gene. The CDR3 DNA is TGTGCCAGCCTCAACCCCGGGACAGGGGACGAGCAGTACTTC. It encodes CASLNPGTGDEQYF. Supplemented by reference TRBV7-8 and TRBJ2-7, the full variable domain reads GAGVSQSPRYKVAKRGQDVALRCDPISGHVSLFWYQQALGQGPEFLTYFQNEAQLDKSGLPSDRFFAERPEGSVSTLKIQRTQQEDSAVYLCASLNPGTGDEQYFGPGTRLTVT.

This chain uses TRBV3-1 with TRBJ2-3; D is unresolved. In germline, CDR1 is LGHDT, CDR2 YNNKEL (reference sequence). V gave up 4 bases and J gave up 5 bases, with 10 bases separating them. The CDR3 sequence is 13 residues long. CDR3 bases: TGTGCCAGCAGCCTGATACCTGGAGATACGCAGTATTTT. This gives the protein CASSLIPGDTQYF.